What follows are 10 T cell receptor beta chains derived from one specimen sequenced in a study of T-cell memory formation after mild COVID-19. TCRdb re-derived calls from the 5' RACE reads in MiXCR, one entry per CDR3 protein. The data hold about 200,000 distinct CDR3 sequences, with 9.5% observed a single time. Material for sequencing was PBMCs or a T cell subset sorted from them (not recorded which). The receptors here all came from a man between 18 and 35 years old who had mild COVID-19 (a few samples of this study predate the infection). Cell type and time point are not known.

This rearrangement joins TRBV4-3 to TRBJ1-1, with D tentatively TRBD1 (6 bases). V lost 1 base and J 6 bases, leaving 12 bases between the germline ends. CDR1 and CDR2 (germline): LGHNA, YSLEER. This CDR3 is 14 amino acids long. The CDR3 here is CASSQGGQGPEAFF. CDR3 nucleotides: TGCGCCAGCAGCCAAGGGGGGCAGGGCCCTGAAGCTTTCTTT.

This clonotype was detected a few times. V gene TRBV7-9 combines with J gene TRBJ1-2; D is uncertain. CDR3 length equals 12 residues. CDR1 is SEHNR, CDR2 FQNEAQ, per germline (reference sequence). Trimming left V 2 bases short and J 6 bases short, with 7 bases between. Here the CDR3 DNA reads TGTGCCAGCAGCTTACTACCAAATGGCTACACCTTC. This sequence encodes CASSLLPNGYTF.

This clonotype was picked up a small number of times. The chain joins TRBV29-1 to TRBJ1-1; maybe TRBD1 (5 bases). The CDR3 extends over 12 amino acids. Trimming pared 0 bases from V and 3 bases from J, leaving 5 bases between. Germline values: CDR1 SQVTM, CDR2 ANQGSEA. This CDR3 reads CSVEEGDTEAFF. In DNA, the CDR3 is TGCAGCGTTGAAGAGGGGGACACTGAAGCTTTCTTT.

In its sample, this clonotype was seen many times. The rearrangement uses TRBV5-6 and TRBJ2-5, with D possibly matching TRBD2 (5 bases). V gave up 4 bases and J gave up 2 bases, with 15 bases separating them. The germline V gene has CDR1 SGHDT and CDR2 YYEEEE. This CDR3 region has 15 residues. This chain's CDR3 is CASSPSPSGQETQYF. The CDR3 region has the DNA TGTGCCAGCAGCCCTTCCCCCAGCGGACAAGAGACCCAGTACTTC. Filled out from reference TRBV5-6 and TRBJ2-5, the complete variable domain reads DAGVTQSPTHLIKTRGQQVTLRCSPKSGHDTVSWYQQALGQGPQFIFQYYEEEERQRGNFPDRFSGHQFPNYSSELNVNALLLGDSALYLCASSPSPSGQETQYFGPGTRLLVL.

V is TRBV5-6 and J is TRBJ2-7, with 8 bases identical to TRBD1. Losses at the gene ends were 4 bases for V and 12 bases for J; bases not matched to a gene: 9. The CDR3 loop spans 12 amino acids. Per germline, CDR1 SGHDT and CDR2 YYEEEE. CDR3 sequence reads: CASSARGTGLYF. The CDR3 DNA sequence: TGTGCCAGCAGCGCCAGGGGGACAGGTCTGTACTTC.

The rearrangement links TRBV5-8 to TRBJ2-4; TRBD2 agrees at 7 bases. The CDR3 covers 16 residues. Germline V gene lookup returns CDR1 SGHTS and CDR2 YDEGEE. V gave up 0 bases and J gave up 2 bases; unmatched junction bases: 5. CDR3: CASSLVGGESKNIQYF. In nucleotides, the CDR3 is TGTGCCAGCAGCTTGGTGGGGGGGGAATCCAAAAACATTCAGTACTTC.

Here the CDR3 reads CASRIGTLQETQYF. In DNA, the CDR3 is TGTGCCAGCAGGATAGGGACTCTCCAAGAGACCCAGTACTTC. V usage is TRBV28 and J usage is TRBJ2-5; D is perhaps TRBD2 (6 bases). There are 14 residues in the CDR3. Per the germline V gene, CDR1 is MDHEN and CDR2 is SYDVKM. V lost 6 bases to trimming and J lost 1 base, with 12 bases between them.

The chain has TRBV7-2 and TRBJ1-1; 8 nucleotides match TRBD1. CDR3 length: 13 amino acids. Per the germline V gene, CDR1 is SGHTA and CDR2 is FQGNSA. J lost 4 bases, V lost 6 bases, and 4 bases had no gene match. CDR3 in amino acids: CASRFTGGTEAFF. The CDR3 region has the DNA TGTGCCAGCAGATTTACAGGGGGCACTGAAGCTTTCTTT.

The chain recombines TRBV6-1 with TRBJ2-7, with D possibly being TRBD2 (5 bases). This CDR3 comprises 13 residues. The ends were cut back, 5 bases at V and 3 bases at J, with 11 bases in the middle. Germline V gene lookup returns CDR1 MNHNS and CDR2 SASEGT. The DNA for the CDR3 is TGTGCCAGCAGTCATGGCCGGGGCTACGAGCAGTACGTC. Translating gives CASSHGRGYEQYV.

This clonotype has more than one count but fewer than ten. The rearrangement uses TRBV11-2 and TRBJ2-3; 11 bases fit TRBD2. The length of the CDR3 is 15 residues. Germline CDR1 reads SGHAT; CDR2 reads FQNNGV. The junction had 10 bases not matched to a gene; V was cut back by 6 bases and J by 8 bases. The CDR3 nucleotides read TGTGCCAGCAGACAACCGGGACTAGCGGTGATTACGCAGTATTTT. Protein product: CASRQPGLAVITQYF.